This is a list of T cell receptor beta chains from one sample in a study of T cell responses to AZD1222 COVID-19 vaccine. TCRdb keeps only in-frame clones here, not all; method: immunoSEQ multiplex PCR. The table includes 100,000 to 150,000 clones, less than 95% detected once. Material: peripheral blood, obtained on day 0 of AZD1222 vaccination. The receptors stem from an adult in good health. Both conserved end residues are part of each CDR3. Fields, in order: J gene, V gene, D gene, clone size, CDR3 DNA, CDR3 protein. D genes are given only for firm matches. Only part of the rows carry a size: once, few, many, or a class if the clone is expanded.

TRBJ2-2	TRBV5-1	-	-	TGCGCCAGCAGCTTTATGAACACCGGGGAGCTGTTTTTT	CASSFMNTGELFF
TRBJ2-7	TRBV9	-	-	TGTGCCAGCAGCGGAAGCTCCTACGAGCAGTACTTC	CASSGSSYEQYF
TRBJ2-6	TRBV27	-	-	TGTGCCAGCAGTGCGCTCTCTGGGGCCAACGTCCTGACTTTC	CASSALSGANVLTF
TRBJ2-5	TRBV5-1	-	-	TGCGCCAGCAGCTTGGACAAGACCCGAGAGACCCAGTACTTC	CASSLDKTRETQYF
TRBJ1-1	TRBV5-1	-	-	TGCGCCAGCAGCTTCGGGGGGGACACTGAAGCTTTCTTT	CASSFGGDTEAFF
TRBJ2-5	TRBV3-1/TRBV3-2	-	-	TGTGCCAGCAGCCAACTTATGGCCGCAACAGAGACCCAGTACTTC	CASSQLMAATETQYF
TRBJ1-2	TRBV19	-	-	TGTGCCAGTAGTTATCGCATTAACTCGAATGGCTACACCTTC	CASSYRINSNGYTF
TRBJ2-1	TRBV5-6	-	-	TGTGCCAGCAGCTTGGAACAGGTGAGCTCCTACAATGAGCAGTTCTTC	CASSLEQVSSYNEQFF
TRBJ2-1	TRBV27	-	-	TGTGCCAGCAGTTTAGTGCCTAGCGACTACAATGAGCAGTTCTTC	CASSLVPSDYNEQFF
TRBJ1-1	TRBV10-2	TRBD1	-	TGCGCCAGCCGAAGGGGGCCTGAAGCTTTCTTT	CASRRGPEAFF
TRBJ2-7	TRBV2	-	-	TGTGCGAGCAGAAGGTCAGCCACCGAGTACGAGCAGTACTTC	CASRRSATEYEQYF
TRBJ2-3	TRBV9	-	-	TGTGCCAGCAGGGGAAACAGCGTAGATACGCAGTATTTT	CASRGNSVDTQYF
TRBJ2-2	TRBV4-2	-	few	TGTGCCAGCCTGGGGTTGGAGCGCCGGGAGCTGTTTTTT	CASLGLERRELFF
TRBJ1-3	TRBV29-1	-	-	TGCAGCGCAAGACTGAGCTCTGGAAACACCATATATTTT	CSARLSSGNTIYF
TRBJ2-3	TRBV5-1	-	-	TGCGCCAGCAGCTTGGTAGGCGGAATCACAGATACGCAGTATTTT	CASSLVGGITDTQYF
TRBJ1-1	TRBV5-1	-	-	TGCGCCAGCAGCTTCTCCGAGAACACTGAAGCTTTCTTT	CASSFSENTEAFF
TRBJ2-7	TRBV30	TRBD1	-	TGTGCCTGGAGAATCTGGGACAGCCAGGCAGCTGTGCAGTACTTC	CAWRIWDSQAAVQYF
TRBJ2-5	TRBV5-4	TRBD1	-	TGTGCCAGCAGCTTGGGACAGGGGGACCAAGAGACCCAGTACTTC	CASSLGQGDQETQYF
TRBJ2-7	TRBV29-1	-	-	TGCAGCGCCGGTTCGGGCTACGAGCAGTACTTC	CSAGSGYEQYF
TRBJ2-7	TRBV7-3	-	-	TGTGCCAGCAGCTTGATGGCGGGGAGGTCCTACGAGCAGTACTTC	CASSLMAGRSYEQYF
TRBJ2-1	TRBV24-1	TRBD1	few	TGTGCCACCAGCCCCCGACAGGGAAACCGAGGTGAGCAGTTCTTC	CATSPRQGNRGEQFF
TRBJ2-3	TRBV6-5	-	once	TGTACCAGCAGTTACAAGCCACTGGGCACAGATACGCAGTATTTT	CTSSYKPLGTDTQYF
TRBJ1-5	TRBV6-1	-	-	TGTGCCAGCAGTGAAGTACGCGTTCAGCCCCAGCATTTT	CASSEVRVQPQHF
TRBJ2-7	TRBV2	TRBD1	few	TGTGCCAGCAGTGAAACGACAGGGGTTCTCTACGAGCAGTACTTC	CASSETTGVLYEQYF
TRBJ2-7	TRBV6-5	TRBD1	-	TGTGCCAGCAGTTACTGGCAGGGGGTTGAATACGAGCAGTACTTC	CASSYWQGVEYEQYF
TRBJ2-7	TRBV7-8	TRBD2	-	TGTGCCAGCAGCTTAGGGGGAGGGAGAATCACCTACGAGCAGTACTTC	CASSLGGGRITYEQYF
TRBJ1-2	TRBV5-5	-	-	TGTGCCAGCAGCTTGGCGGGCCGAGGCTACACCTTC	CASSLAGRGYTF
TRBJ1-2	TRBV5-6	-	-	TGTGCCAGCAGCTTGGGACAGCAGCATGGCTACACCTTC	CASSLGQQHGYTF
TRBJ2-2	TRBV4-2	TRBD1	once	TGTGCCAGCAGCCAAGAATGGGGACAGGGACCCACCGGGGAGCTGTTTTTT	CASSQEWGQGPTGELFF
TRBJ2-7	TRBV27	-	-	TGTGCCAGCAGTTTATCAGAGCGGAGACACTTATACGAGCAGTACTTC	CASSLSERRHLYEQYF
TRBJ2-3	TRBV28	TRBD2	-	TGTGCCAGTGCTAGCGGGGGGGCCGCAGATACGCAGTATTTT	CASASGGAADTQYF
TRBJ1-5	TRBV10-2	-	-	TGCGCCAGCGTGGGGGAATTCAATCAGCCCCAGCATTTT	CASVGEFNQPQHF
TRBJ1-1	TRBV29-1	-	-	TGCAGCGTTGCCGGGACCAAGGGGAACACTGAAGCTTTCTTT	CSVAGTKGNTEAFF
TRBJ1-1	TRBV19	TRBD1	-	TGTGCCAGTAGTACCGACTCCGGGACAGCGAACACTGAAGCTTTCTTT	CASSTDSGTANTEAFF
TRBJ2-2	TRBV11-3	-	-	TGTGCCAGCAGCTCATACGCGGTGAACACCGGGGAGCTGTTTTTT	CASSSYAVNTGELFF
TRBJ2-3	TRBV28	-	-	TGTGCCAGCAGTTTATCAAGGCAACAAGATACGCAGTATTTT	CASSLSRQQDTQYF
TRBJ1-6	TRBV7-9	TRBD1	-	TGTGCCAGCAGCCTAGGGACAGATAATTCACCCCTCCACTTT	CASSLGTDNSPLHF
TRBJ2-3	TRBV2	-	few	TGTGCCAGCAGGCAGCAGGGGGGAATTACAGATACGCAGTATTTT	CASRQQGGITDTQYF
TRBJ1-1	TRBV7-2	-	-	TGTGCCAGCAGCTTAGGGGGGAGCACTGAAGCTTTCTTT	CASSLGGSTEAFF
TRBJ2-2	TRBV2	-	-	TGTGCCAGCAAGGGTCAGGCGAACACCGGGGAGCTGTTTTTT	CASKGQANTGELFF
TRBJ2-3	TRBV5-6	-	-	TGTGCCAGCAGCTTGGGGTCAGATACGCAGTATTTT	CASSLGSDTQYF
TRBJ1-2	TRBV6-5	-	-	TGTGCCAGCAGTCCGACAGCTAACTATGGCTACACCTTC	CASSPTANYGYTF
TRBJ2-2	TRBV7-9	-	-	TGTGCCAGCAGCTTAGGGTTTACAGGGTCCGGGGAGCTGTTTTTT	CASSLGFTGSGELFF
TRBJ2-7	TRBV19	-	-	TGTGCCAGTAGTATCAGACAGCAGAACTACGAGCAGTACTTC	CASSIRQQNYEQYF
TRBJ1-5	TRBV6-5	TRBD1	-	TGTGCCACCAACCGGGACAGCGATCAGCCCCAGCATTTT	CATNRDSDQPQHF
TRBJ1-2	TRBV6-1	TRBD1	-	TGTGCCAGCAGTGAATGGACAGGGGGGATTGGCTACACCTTC	CASSEWTGGIGYTF
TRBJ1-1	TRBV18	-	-	TGTGCCAGCTCACTAACGGAAGGATCCGACACTGAAGCTTTCTTT	CASSLTEGSDTEAFF
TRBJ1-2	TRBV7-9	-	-	TGTGCCAGCAGCTTTGGACTCCGACGGAGCTATGGCTACACCTTC	CASSFGLRRSYGYTF
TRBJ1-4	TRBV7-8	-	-	TGTGCCAGCAGCTTATGGAGACAACAAAATGAAAAACTGTTTTTT	CASSLWRQQNEKLFF
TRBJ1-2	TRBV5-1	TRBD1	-	TGCGCCAGCAGCTTGGCCTACGGGCAGGGGGATGGCTACACCTTC	CASSLAYGQGDGYTF
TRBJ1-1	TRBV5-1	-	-	TGCGCCAGCAGCTTTACAGGGATCACTGAAGCTTTCTTT	CASSFTGITEAFF
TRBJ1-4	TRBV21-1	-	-	TGTGCCAGCAGCAAGACAGGGGACGGAAAACTGTTTTTT	CASSKTGDGKLFF
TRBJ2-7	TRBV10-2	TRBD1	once	TGCGCCAGCGCTGAGACAGGGGACGAGCAGTACTTC	CASAETGDEQYF
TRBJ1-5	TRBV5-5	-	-	TGTGCCAGCAGCTTGAATAGCAATCAGCCCCAGCATTTT	CASSLNSNQPQHF
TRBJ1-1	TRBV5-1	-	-	TGCGCCAGCAGCTTGGGGCCTGGGGCAAATCGCGCTGAAGCTTTCTTT	CASSLGPGANRAEAFF
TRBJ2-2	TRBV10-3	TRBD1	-	TGTGCCATCAGTACTCAGGGGGACACCGGGGAGCTGTTTTTT	CAISTQGDTGELFF
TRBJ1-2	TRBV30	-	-	TGTGCCTGGAGAGGTCCGGGTAACTATGGCTACACCTTC	CAWRGPGNYGYTF